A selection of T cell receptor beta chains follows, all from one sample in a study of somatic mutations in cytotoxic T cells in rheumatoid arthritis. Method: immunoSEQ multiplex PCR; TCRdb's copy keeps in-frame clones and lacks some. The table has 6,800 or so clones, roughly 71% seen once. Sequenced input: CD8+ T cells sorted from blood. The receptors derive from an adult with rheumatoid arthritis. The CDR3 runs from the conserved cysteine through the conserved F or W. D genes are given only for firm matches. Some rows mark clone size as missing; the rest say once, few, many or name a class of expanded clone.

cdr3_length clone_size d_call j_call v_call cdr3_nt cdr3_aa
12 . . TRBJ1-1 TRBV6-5 TGTGCCAGCAGCAACGGGAACACTGAAGCTTTCTTT CASSNGNTEAFF
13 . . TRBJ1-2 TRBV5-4 TGTGCCAGCAGCTTGTCAGGGTACTATGGCTACACCTTC CASSLSGYYGYTF
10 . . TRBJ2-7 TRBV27 TGTGCCAGCAGGGGGTACGAGCAGTACTTC CASRGYEQYF
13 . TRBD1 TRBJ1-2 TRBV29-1 TGCAGCGTGGGGACAGGGATGGTCTATGGCTACACCTTC CSVGTGMVYGYTF
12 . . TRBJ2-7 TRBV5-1 TGCGCCAGCAGCTTGGCCTCCTACGAGCAGTACTTC CASSLASYEQYF
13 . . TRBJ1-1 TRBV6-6 TGTGCCAGCAGCCCCCGAGGGGGCACTGAAGCTTTCTTT CASSPRGGTEAFF
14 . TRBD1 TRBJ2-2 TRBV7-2 TGTGCCAGCAGCTTTGACAGGGGGGCCGGGGAGCTGTTTTTT CASSFDRGAGELFF
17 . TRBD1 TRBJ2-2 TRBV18 TGTGCCAGCTCACCCGGACAGGGGAGAGGGTCCAGCGGGGAGCTGTTTTTT CASSPGQGRGSSGELFF
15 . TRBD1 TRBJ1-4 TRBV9 TGTGCCAGCAGCCCCCGCGGAGGGGGCGGTGAAAAACTGTTTTTT CASSPRGGGGEKLFF
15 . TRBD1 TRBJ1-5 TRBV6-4 TGTGCCAGCAGTGAGGGGACAGGGGGCAATCAGCCCCAGCATTTT CASSEGTGGNQPQHF
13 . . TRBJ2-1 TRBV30 TGTGCCTGGAGTGTACAGGTAGGCTTGGAGCAGTTCTTC CAWSVQVGLEQFF
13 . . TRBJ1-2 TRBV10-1 TGCGCCAGCAGTGAATTAGTAGACTATGGCTACACCTTC CASSELVDYGYTF
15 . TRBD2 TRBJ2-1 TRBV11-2 TGTGCCAGCAGCTTAGGACTAGCGGAATACAATGAGCAGTTCTTC CASSLGLAEYNEQFF
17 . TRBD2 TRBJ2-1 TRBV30 TGTGCCTGGAGTGATACGACGGGACTAGCGGGGTACAATGAGCAGTTCTTC CAWSDTTGLAGYNEQFF
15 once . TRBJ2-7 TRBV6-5 TGTGCCAGCAGTTACGCAGATGCGAGCTCCTACGAGCAGTACTTC CASSYADASSYEQYF
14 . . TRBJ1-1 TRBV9 TGTGCCAGCAGCCCAATGAGGACGGACACTGAAGCTTTCTTT CASSPMRTDTEAFF
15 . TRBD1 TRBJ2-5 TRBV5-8 TGTGCCAGCAGCGCCGGACAGGGGGGAGGAGAGACCCAGTACTTC CASSAGQGGGETQYF
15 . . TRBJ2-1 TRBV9 TGTGCCAGCAGCGTGAGTGAGGGGGGCCGCAATGAGCAGTTCTTC CASSVSEGGRNEQFF
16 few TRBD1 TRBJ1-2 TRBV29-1 TGCAGCGTTGGTATAAGTGGACAGGGGGCCAGGGACTTCTACACCTTC CSVGISGQGARDFYTF
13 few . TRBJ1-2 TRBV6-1 TGTGCCAGCAGTGAAGGGGAACACTATGGCTACACCTTC CASSEGEHYGYTF
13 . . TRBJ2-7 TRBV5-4 TGTGCCAGCAGCTTGGAGACCTCTGTCGAGCAGTACTTC CASSLETSVEQYF
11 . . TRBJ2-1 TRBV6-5 TGTGCCAGCAGTAGCGGTTACGAGCAGTTCTTC CASSSGYEQFF
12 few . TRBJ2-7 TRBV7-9 TGTGCCAGCAGGTGGGGGGACTACGAGCAGTACTTC CASRWGDYEQYF
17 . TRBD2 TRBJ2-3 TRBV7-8 TGTGCCAGCAGCCGGACTAGCGGGGGGGTTCGCACAGATACGCAGTATTTT CASSRTSGGVRTDTQYF
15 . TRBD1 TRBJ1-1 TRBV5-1 TGCGCCAGCAGCTGGGGGGACAGGGGGAACACTGAAGCTTTCTTT CASSWGDRGNTEAFF
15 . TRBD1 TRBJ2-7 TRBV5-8 TGTGCCAGCAGCTCCGGGACAGCCAAGCACTACGAGCAGTACTTC CASSSGTAKHYEQYF
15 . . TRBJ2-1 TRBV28 TGTGCCAGCAGTGCCCTTCTGGCAGGGTACAATGAGCAGTTCTTC CASSALLAGYNEQFF
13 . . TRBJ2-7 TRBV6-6 TGTGCCAGCAGGATGGGCAGGGTCCACGAGCAGTACTTC CASRMGRVHEQYF
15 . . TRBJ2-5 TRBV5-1 TGCGCCAGCAGCTTATTGACGAAACCACAAGAGACCCAGTACTTC CASSLLTKPQETQYF
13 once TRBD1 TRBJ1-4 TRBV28 TGTGCCAGCGGTGGCAGGGGGCATGAAAAACTGTTTTTT CASGGRGHEKLFF